Listed here is a single T cell receptor (beta chain). Its antigen remains undetermined. No per-base quality is available; no much larger clone lies one base away. V ends up 6 bases short and J 2 bases short, with an unmatched junction base count of 9. CDR1 and CDR2 (MNHEY, SMNVEV) derive from the germline V gene (reference sequence). Inclusive of the bounding cysteine and phenylalanine, the CDR3 is 17 residues long. The entry retains the CDR3 DNA only, 51 bases that are in frame from base 1. The CDR3 regions of human TCRbeta chains were subjected to immunosequencing. Concerning the study's data processing: Repertoire TCRs were matched against a reference library of SARS-CoV-2-specific TCRs generated with the MIRA antigen-specificity platform. Breadth meant the fraction of unique TCRs that were SARS-CoV-2-associated, whereas depth meant the fraction of total T cells that were SARS-CoV-2-associated. Each spike-specific TCR was assigned to its reactive spike region and to a CD4 or CD8 class using the MIRA data. Log10-transformed breadth and depth values were compared by one-way ANOVA with Sidak's multiple comparisons tests. Imported from immuneACCESS, the table was reduced by TCRdb to in-frame sequences with V and J called. These copies leave out some clones; in studies compared against another copy, an unresolved V gene accounts for under half, and the cause of the remainder is not known. V and J calls and clone size follow that table, whereas D and trimming were derived from the DNA. A total of around 94,000 clones appear in this sample, more than 70% of them only once. About an eighth of the sample rests with the top ten.

The data belong to a study of T cell responses to AZD1222 COVID-19 vaccine (dated by TCRdb to the early 2020s). Describing the broader study: Because spike-specific TCR depth and breadth did not differ between the two schedules, AZD1222 recipients who got a second dose at roughly 4 weeks were pooled with those who got a second dose at roughly 12 weeks. A total of around 240 trial participants underwent TCR sequencing, of whom some 210 received two doses of AZD1222 and about 25 received two doses of the MenACWY control vaccine. Trial participants were enrolled by age into 18-55, 56-69 and 70-plus year subgroups, with roughly 160, 29 and 62 TCR-sequenced participants respectively. Overall study outcomes, separate from this receptor: Conclusions about previously exposed vaccinees are limited, since just 6 or 7 AZD1222 recipients were seropositive for SARS-CoV-2 at baseline. Most participants were white British and females outnumbered males, and the authors suggested that clonal diversity may have been underestimated. Vaccine-associated CD4 TCRs spanned the whole spike protein, with dominant responses in regions 160-218 and 743-854. Because no samples from the day 14 peak response were available, repertoires could be characterized only after the peak T cell response. The 56-69-year group was small, and its depth increase did not reach significance, likely because of low power. Spike-specific TCR breadth and depth rose significantly after two AZD1222 doses compared with day 0 and with MenACWY recipients. Reportedly, close to half of the unique spike-specific TCRs recognized epitopes lying outside the regions that are mutated in the B.1.351 and B.1.1.7 variants.

What this sample's time point label stands for: baseline before first vaccination. The vaccinee samples were drawn from two UK trials, COV001 and COV002, one of which was a single-blind randomized controlled phase 2/3 trial testing AZD1222 (ChAdOx1 nCoV-19) in healthy adults. For TCRbeta chain sequencing, PBMC samples were collected from trial participants at day 0 and at day 28 after the second dose. The sequences come from peripheral blood, collected on day 0 of AZD1222 vaccination. This sequence originates from an adult in good health. This chain joins TRBV27 to TRBJ2-3; 12 of the junction bases match TRBD2. The CDR3 region: CASSRVLAGGYTDTQYF. Here is the DNA: TGTGCCAGCAGCCGTGTACTAGCGGGGGGATACACAGATACGCAGTATTTT.